This T cell receptor (beta chain) was found in a study of shared clonotypes between healthy human individuals. Whole-study findings and limits: Sampling covered blood only; tissue repertoires likely differ. Clonotype sharing among the donors was expected to vary with sequencing depth. Naive CD4 clonotype sharing across several donors was about 5%.

Trimming removed 2 bases at V and 2 bases at J, with 7 bases between. CDR1 is MNHEY and CDR2 is SVGAGI in the germline V gene. The length of the CDR3 is 14 residues. As defined, naive CD8 cells were CD45RO-negative and positively selected for CCR7, with terminally differentiated effector memory CD45RA+ cells excluded. Details on this clone: Its antigen remains unidentified.

This table comes from immunoSEQ multiplex PCR, and its TCRdb copy is limited to in-frame clones, with some not included. This repertoire shows 2 million to 2.5 million clones, about 95% found once; its top ten account for about 1.1%. Material for sequencing was naive CD8+ T cells sorted from blood. The chain links TRBV6-5 to TRBJ1-5, with no clear D. The clonotype was recovered from a man aged 18 to 29 in good health. For the CDR3, the DNA is TGTGCCAGCAGTTACCAAGAGGGCAATCAGCCCCAGCATTTT. Amino acid sequence: CASSYQEGNQPQHF.